This passage covers 17 T cell receptor beta chains from one sample sequenced in a study of blood T cell repertoires in COVID-19. Here immunoSEQ multiplex PCR was the method, and the copy in TCRdb shows in-frame clones only, minus some. The sample has approximately 230,000 clones, around 88% seen once; the top ten hold roughly 14%. The material sequenced was PBMCs or T cells enriched from blood (not recorded which). The receptors come from a woman in her 50s with acute COVID-19.

V is TRBV5-1 and J is TRBJ2-3, with 7 bases fitting TRBD2. This CDR3 is 16 amino acids long. With V trimmed by 1 base and J by 2 bases, 7 bases remained unmatched. Germline assignment: CDR1 SGHRS and CDR2 YFSETQ. The CDR3 DNA is TGCGCCAGCAGCTTGCGGGCTAGCGGATCCACAGATACGCAGTATTTT. Protein sequence: CASSLRASGSTDTQYF.

V and J are TRBV28 and TRBJ1-3; D ambiguous. The V gene lost 3 bases and the J gene lost 0 bases, with 12 bases spanning the gap. Germline values: CDR1 MDHEN, CDR2 SYDVKM. The CDR3 has 16 residues. The CDR3 spells CASSFSGQFSGNTIYF. In DNA form, the CDR3 reads TGTGCCAGCAGTTTTAGTGGGCAATTCTCTGGAAACACCATATATTTT. The variable domain in full, with the rest retrieved from reference TRBV28 and TRBJ1-3, is DVKVTQSSRYLVKRTGEKVFLECVQDMDHENMFWYRQDPGLGLRLIYFSYDVKMKEKGDIPEGYSVSREKKERFSLILESASTNQTSMYLCASSFSGQFSGNTIYFGEGSWLTVV.

This chain uses TRBV7-9 with TRBJ2-7; 8 nucleotides line up with TRBD2. CDR1 and CDR2 (germline): SEHNR, FQNEAQ (reference sequence). This CDR3 is 16 amino acids long. V lost 4 bases, J lost 4 bases, and 12 bases stayed unmatched. The CDR3 is CASSSQTSGNPYEQYF. The CDR3 DNA reads as TGTGCCAGCAGCTCCCAAACTAGCGGAAACCCTTACGAGCAGTACTTC.

The chain links TRBV27 to TRBJ2-2, with D perhaps matching TRBD1 (5 bases). Deletions cut 7 bases from V and 0 bases from J, with 12 bases between. The germline V gene has CDR1 MNHEY and CDR2 SMNVEV (reference sequence). The CDR3 is made up of 15 amino acids. CDR3 bases: TGTGCCAGCAACCTTGACAGCGCGAACACCGGGGAGCTGTTTTTT. The encoded protein is CASNLDSANTGELFF.

This clone showed up just once. The DNA of the CDR3 is TGTGCCAGCAGTCGAACCGGACAGGGTACCAACGAGCAGTACTTC. It specifies CASSRTGQGTNEQYF. J is TRBJ2-7 and V is TRBV6-5, with 8 bases aligning to TRBD1. CDR3 length: 15 residues. Germline values: CDR1 MNHEY, CDR2 SVGAGI. J gave up 5 bases and V 5 bases, and 11 bases lay outside the gene matches.

This clone has just a few counts. The CDR3 nucleotides are TGCGCCAGCAGCTACCAGACAGGGGCCTACGAGCAGTACTTC. Its protein is CASSYQTGAYEQYF. The chain uses TRBV4-1 and TRBJ2-7, with 8 bases lining up with TRBD1. J was trimmed by 2 bases and V by 5 bases; bases with no gene match: 5. CDR1 and CDR2 (germline): MGHRA, YSYEKL. There are 14 residues in the CDR3.

This clone was picked up one time. This chain's CDR3 is CASRQDRGTYEQYF. CDR3 nucleotide sequence: TGTGCCAGCAGACAAGACAGGGGGACCTACGAGCAGTACTTC. This rearrangement joins TRBV6-5 to TRBJ2-7; 9 nucleotides align to TRBD1. The CDR3 length is 14 residues. The germline V gene encodes CDR1 MNHEY and CDR2 SVGAGI. Unmatched junction bases numbered 5, after V lost 6 bases and J lost 2 bases.

The V and J genes are TRBV20-1 and TRBJ2-7; 7 nucleotides agree with TRBD2. This CDR3 contains 15 residues. Germline values: CDR1 DFQATT, CDR2 SNEGSKA (reference sequence). Trimming at V came to 3 bases and at J to 0 bases, leaving 8 bases not matched to a gene. The CDR3 reads CSASLSSGSSYEQYF. CDR3 DNA sequence: TGCAGTGCTAGTCTCTCTAGCGGCAGCTCCTACGAGCAGTACTTC.

The chain carries TRBV20-1 and TRBJ2-5; D possibly corresponds to TRBD1 (6 bases). V was clipped by 7 bases and J by 5 bases, with 8 bases between them. CDR3 length: 10 residues. The germline V gene has CDR1 DFQATT and CDR2 SNEGSKA (reference sequence). The CDR3 bases are TGCAGTGGCCAGGGGGAGACCCAGTACTTC. It yields the protein CSGQGETQYF.

The chain combines TRBV5-1 with TRBJ1-1, with D maybe TRBD1 (6 bases). Looked up from germline, CDR1 is SGHRS and CDR2 is YFSETQ. V lost 4 bases to trimming and J lost 3 bases, with 16 bases between them. This CDR3 has 15 residues. The CDR3 region is CASSITGGGYTEAFF. The DNA for the CDR3 is TGCGCCAGCAGCATAACGGGGGGCGGGTACACTGAAGCTTTCTTT.

The CDR3 spells CASSRTGGWGSANNEQFF. The CDR3, as DNA: TGTGCCAGCTCACGAACAGGGGGCTGGGGGTCGGCGAACAATGAGCAGTTCTTC. The chain combines TRBV18 with TRBJ2-1; TRBD1 matches at 9 bases. J lost 5 bases, V lost 4 bases, and 15 bases had no gene match. From germline, CDR1 is KGHSH and CDR2 LQKENI. The CDR3 contains 18 residues.

The chain uses TRBV11-2 and TRBJ2-1; 13 nucleotides line up with TRBD2. CDR1 is SGHAT, CDR2 FQNNGV, per germline. V trimming: 0 bases; J trimming: 10 bases; junction bases outside the gene matches: 9. CDR3 length: 17 residues. CDR3 sequence reads: CASSLDGLGTSGTEQFF. For the CDR3, the DNA is TGTGCCAGCAGCTTAGACGGCTTGGGGACTAGCGGGACAGAGCAGTTCTTC.

The rearrangement links TRBV27 to TRBJ2-7; maybe TRBD2 (5 bases). This CDR3 is 12 amino acids long. The germline V and J ends were trimmed by 5 bases and 3 bases, with 8 bases remaining between them. The germline gives CDR1 MNHEY, CDR2 SMNVEV (reference sequence). The CDR3: CASSPDFYEQYF. In DNA form, the CDR3 reads TGTGCCAGCAGTCCGGACTTCTACGAGCAGTACTTC.

The V call is TRBV2, the J call TRBJ2-5; tentatively, D is TRBD1 (5 bases). In germline, CDR1 is SNHLY, CDR2 FYNNEI. The V end lost 11 bases, the J end lost 3 bases, and 7 bases lay between the germline ends. There are 10 residues in the CDR3. CDR3 bases: TGTGCCCAGGGCAAAGAGACCCAGTACTTC. It specifies CAQGKETQYF.

This chain links TRBV4-1 with TRBJ2-3, with 12 bases that match TRBD2. CDR3 length: 17 residues. The V gene end was trimmed by 4 bases and the J gene end by 6 bases; junction bases not matched to a gene: 11. Per germline, CDR1 MGHRA and CDR2 YSYEKL. Here the CDR3 reads CASSRGFTSGRMDTQYF. The CDR3 DNA follows: TGCGCCAGCAGCCGAGGGTTCACTAGCGGGAGGATGGATACGCAGTATTTT.

The chain uses TRBV6-2 or TRBV6-3 and TRBJ1-1, with D possibly being TRBD1 (5 bases). Germline values: CDR1 MNHEY, CDR2 SVGEGT. This CDR3 region has 13 residues. V dropped 6 bases and J dropped 9 bases, with 17 bases sitting between them. Written as DNA, the CDR3 is TGTGCCAGCAGCCTCACAGGATTCGAAAAAGCTTTCTTT. Its protein is CASSLTGFEKAFF.

This chain joins TRBV25-1 and TRBJ2-7, with D possibly TRBD2 on 6 matching bases. Per germline, CDR1 MGHDK and CDR2 SYGVNS. The CDR3 runs 15 residues. The DNA for the CDR3 is TGTGCTTCAAGGGGACTGGGGGAAAGCTCCTACGAGCAGTACTTC. This codes for CASRGLGESSYEQYF.